One and the same sample provided the 29 T cell receptor beta chains below, sequenced in a study of blood T cell repertoires in COVID-19. Sequencing used immunoSEQ multiplex PCR; TCRdb keeps in-frame clones, though not all of them. The table records some 150,000 clones, roughly 84% of them present only once. The sample was PBMCs or T cells enriched from blood (not recorded which). The receptor set was obtained from a woman between 50 and 59 years old who had been exposed to COVID-19.

This chain uses TRBV19 with TRBJ1-2; 10 bases are a match to TRBD1. V trimming: 3 bases; J trimming: 2 bases; junction bases outside the gene matches: 6. This CDR3 region has 16 residues. The germline V gene encodes CDR1 LNHDA and CDR2 SQIVND (reference sequence). CDR3 amino acids: CASSIAGQGGNYGYTF. The CDR3 nucleotides are TGTGCCAGTAGTATTGCCGGACAGGGGGGAAACTATGGCTACACCTTC.

CDR3 sequence: CASSLDNRGTEAFF. In nucleotides, the CDR3 is TGTGCCAGCAGCTTAGATAACCGGGGCACTGAAGCTTTCTTT. This chain connects TRBV7-2 to TRBJ1-1; no clear D gene. Germline CDR1 SGHTA, CDR2 FQGNSA. Trimming cost V 1 base and J 4 bases, with 10 bases left between them. The CDR3 is 14 amino acids.

The V gene is TRBV10-3, the J gene TRBJ2-7, with D tentatively TRBD2 (7 bases). The CDR3 is 14 amino acids. Per the germline V gene, CDR1 is ENHRY and CDR2 is SYGVKD. Trimming removed 11 bases at V and 3 bases at J, with 20 bases between. CDR3 nucleotides: TGTGCCTCCATGGGTACGGGGGGCCTCTACGAGCAGTACTTC. As protein: CASMGTGGLYEQYF.

The rearrangement uses TRBV7-8 and TRBJ2-2; D is possibly TRBD2 (5 bases). Trimming shortened V by 5 bases and J by 2 bases, and 18 bases separated the two germline ends. This CDR3 spans 17 amino acids. Germline CDR1 is SGHVS and CDR2 is FQNEAQ. As DNA, the CDR3 is TGTGCCAGCAGCGCACCAACCTGGACGGGAAACACCGGGGAGCTGTTTTTT. Its protein is CASSAPTWTGNTGELFF.

The chain recombines TRBV5-1 with TRBJ2-1; D call uncertain. There are 14 residues in the CDR3. Trimming removed 6 bases at V and 7 bases at J, with 17 bases between. Germline CDR1 and CDR2: SGHRS and YFSETQ. The CDR3 reads CASTQTWVENEQFF. The DNA of the CDR3 is TGCGCCAGCACCCAGACGTGGGTGGAGAATGAGCAGTTCTTC.

The gene calls are TRBV5-1 and TRBJ2-3; TRBD2 is a possible D gene (6 bases). Germline lookup yields CDR1 SGHRS and CDR2 YFSETQ. The V gene lost 4 bases and the J gene lost 1 base, with 16 bases spanning the gap. There are 16 residues in the CDR3. The CDR3 loop is CASSPRNGGRTDTQYF. The CDR3 bases are TGCGCCAGCAGCCCCCGGAACGGGGGTCGCACAGATACGCAGTATTTT. The complete variable domain, with remaining parts taken from reference TRBV5-1 and TRBJ2-3, reads KAGVTQTPRYLIKTRGQQVTLSCSPISGHRSVSWYQQTPGQGLQFLFEYFSETQRNKGNFPGRFSGRQFSNSRSEMNVSTLELGDSALYLCASSPRNGGRTDTQYFGPGTRLTVL.

V gene TRBV18 combines with J gene TRBJ1-3, with 8 bases aligning to TRBD1. Trimming at V came to 4 bases and at J to 0 bases, leaving 5 bases not matched to a gene. The CDR3 has 16 amino acids. Germline CDR1 reads KGHSH; CDR2 reads LQKENI. In DNA form, the CDR3 reads TGTGCCAGCTCACTTGGACAGGGAAGCTCTGGAAACACCATATATTTT. It codes for CASSLGQGSSGNTIYF.

This clone has only one observation. The chain combines TRBV19 with TRBJ2-4; D perhaps matches TRBD1 (6 bases). Germline V gene sequence: CDR1 LNHDA, CDR2 SQIVND (reference sequence). Trimming left V 8 bases short and J 4 bases short, with 15 bases between. The CDR3 extends over 14 amino acids. This chain's CDR3 is CASRDYRVKNIQYF. For the CDR3, the DNA is TGTGCCAGTCGTGACTACAGGGTTAAAAACATTCAGTACTTC.

This chain connects TRBV29-1 to TRBJ2-5; tentatively, D is TRBD2 (6 bases). CDR1 and CDR2 (germline): SQVTM, ANQGSEA. This CDR3 has 12 residues. V was trimmed by 5 bases and J by 3 bases, leaving 10 bases between them. The CDR3 bases are TGCAGCGTTCTTGCGGGAAAAGAGACCCAGTACTTC. It is translated as CSVLAGKETQYF.

The chain has TRBV4-3 and TRBJ2-1; TRBD2 aligns across 12 bases. This CDR3 region has 16 residues. The J segment lost 3 bases and the V segment lost 1 base, leaving 1 base of the junction unmatched. Germline loops: CDR1 LGHNA, CDR2 YSLEER. This chain's CDR3 is CASSQVLAGGYNEQFF. For the CDR3, the DNA is TGCGCCAGCAGCCAAGTACTAGCGGGAGGCTACAATGAGCAGTTCTTC.

The table lists this clone with a count of one. CDR3 nucleotides: TGTGCCTGGAGAGGCTCGGGTGAGCAGTTCTTC. Translation gives CAWRGSGEQFF. The rearrangement joins TRBV30 to TRBJ2-1; no definite D call. The length of the CDR3 is 11 residues. From germline, CDR1 is GTSNPN and CDR2 SVGIG (reference sequence). Deletions cut 3 bases from V and 9 bases from J, with 9 bases between.

The rearrangement joins TRBV5-1 to TRBJ2-3, with D possibly being TRBD2 (5 bases). With 2 bases removed from V and 6 bases from J, the gap between germline ends came to 13 bases. Germline V gene sequence: CDR1 SGHRS, CDR2 YFSETQ. The CDR3 runs to 14 residues. The CDR3 loop is CASSFRTRGDTQYF. CDR3 DNA: TGCGCCAGCAGCTTCCGGACCCGCGGGGATACGCAGTATTTT.

The rearrangement links TRBV29-1 to TRBJ2-5, with D unresolved. The V gene's germline CDR1 is SQVTM and CDR2 ANQGSEA. This CDR3 has 13 residues. V lost 6 bases and J lost 3, with 14 bases in between. CDR3 region: CSVAGSIKETQYF. DNA of the CDR3: TGCAGCGTGGCCGGGTCCATTAAAGAGACCCAGTACTTC. The full variable domain, rest sourced from reference TRBV29-1 and TRBJ2-5, is SAVISQKPSRDICQRGTSLTIQCQVDSQVTMMFWYRQQPGQSLTLIATANQGSEATYESGFVIDKFPISRPNLTFSTLTVSNMSPEDSSIYLCSVAGSIKETQYFGPGTRLLVL.

The chain is built from TRBV19 and TRBJ2-3, with TRBD2 as a possible D gene (5 bases). V was cut by 3 bases and J by 1 base, with 11 bases left in between. This CDR3 has 15 residues. Germline CDR1 is LNHDA and CDR2 is SQIVND (reference sequence). CDR3 in amino acids: CASSIGRVGTDTQYF. The DNA for the CDR3 is TGTGCCAGTAGTATCGGGCGGGTGGGCACAGATACGCAGTATTTT.

J is TRBJ2-4 and V is TRBV18, with 8 bases matching TRBD2. Germline CDR1 reads KGHSH; CDR2 reads LQKENI. The CDR3 has 14 residues. The V gene end was trimmed by 6 bases and the J gene end by 7 bases; junction bases not matched to a gene: 8. In DNA form, the CDR3 reads TGTGCCAGCTCTTCGCGGGGGGCAGACAACATTCAGTACTTC. Its translation: CASSSRGADNIQYF. The variable domain in full, with the rest retrieved from reference TRBV18 and TRBJ2-4, is NAGVMQNPRHLVRRRGQEARLRCSPMKGHSHVYWYRQLPEEGLKFMVYLQKENIIDESGMPKERFSAEFPKEGPSILRIQQVVRGDSAAYFCASSSRGADNIQYFGAGTRLSVL.

V usage is TRBV7-6 and J usage is TRBJ1-4; no clear D. The germline V and J ends were trimmed by 1 base and 8 bases, with 11 bases remaining between them. The germline V gene encodes CDR1 SGHVS and CDR2 FNYEAQ. The CDR3 is made up of 14 amino acids. The CDR3 spells CASSLGQAGEKLFF. DNA for the CDR3: TGTGCCAGCAGCTTAGGCCAGGCAGGAGAAAAACTGTTTTTT.

This clone is a singleton in its sample. This chain links TRBV19 with TRBJ2-7; 8 bases align to TRBD2. The CDR3 length is 13 residues. J gave up 1 base and V 9 bases, and 5 bases lay outside the gene matches. Germline V gene sequence: CDR1 LNHDA, CDR2 SQIVND (reference sequence). The CDR3 DNA follows: TGTGCCAGCCGACGGGGGGGTTCCTACGAGCAGTACTTC. This translates into CASRRGGSYEQYF.

The CDR3 protein is CASRDSSGDTQYF. As DNA, the CDR3 is TGTGCCAGCAGAGATAGTAGCGGAGATACGCAGTATTTT. V and J are TRBV6-5 and TRBJ2-3; D is possibly TRBD2 (6 bases). This CDR3 comprises 13 residues. The V gene's germline CDR1 is MNHEY and CDR2 SVGAGI. The V end was cut by 6 bases, the J end by 5 bases, with 12 bases between.

This chain joins TRBV7-2 and TRBJ1-2, with D tentatively TRBD1 (6 bases). V was trimmed by 4 bases and J by 4 bases, leaving 10 bases between them. The V gene's germline CDR1 is SGHTA and CDR2 FQGNSA. The CDR3 is 13 amino acids. CDR3 nucleotide sequence: TGTGCCAGCAGCTCGTCACAGGGCTATGGCTACACCTTC. Translation gives CASSSSQGYGYTF.

V is TRBV10-3 and J is TRBJ2-7, with D unclear. This CDR3 is built from 14 residues. The germline gives CDR1 ENHRY, CDR2 SYGVKD. V lost 2 bases to trimming and J lost 3 bases, with 11 bases between them. Here the CDR3 DNA reads TGTGCCATCAGTGAGCCCAGAGCGCTCTACGAGCAGTACTTC. Translating gives CAISEPRALYEQYF.

This clone was observed once. The chain couples TRBV29-1 to TRBJ1-1; D is possibly TRBD1 (6 bases). Germline V CDR1 and CDR2: SQVTM, ANQGSEA. The V end lost 7 bases, the J end lost 0 bases, and 12 bases lay between the germline ends. The CDR3 length is 13 residues. The CDR3 DNA reads TGCAGCGGGAAGGGGGGGTTGAACACTGAAGCTTTCTTT. It codes for CSGKGGLNTEAFF. Together with reference TRBV29-1 and TRBJ1-1, the CDR3 gives the full variable domain: SAVISQKPSRDICQRGTSLTIQCQVDSQVTMMFWYRQQPGQSLTLIATANQGSEATYESGFVIDKFPISRPNLTFSTLTVSNMSPEDSSIYLCSGKGGLNTEAFFGQGTRLTVV.

The gene calls are TRBV30 and TRBJ1-6, with 7 bases fitting TRBD1. The CDR3 has 15 residues. V lost 2 bases and J lost 7; bases outside the gene matches: 8. Germline-derived CDR1 and CDR2 are GTSNPN and SVGIG (reference sequence). CDR3 DNA sequence: TGTGCCTGGAGTCTCGGTGACAGGGTAAATTCACCCCTCCACTTT. Its translation: CAWSLGDRVNSPLHF.

The V and J genes are TRBV7-6 and TRBJ1-1; D remains unclear. From germline, CDR1 is SGHVS and CDR2 FNYEAQ. V dropped 3 bases and J dropped 0 bases, with 11 bases sitting between them. There are 15 residues in the CDR3. The CDR3 DNA is TGTGCCAGCAGCTTGCCCTACAGCTTGAACACTGAAGCTTTCTTT. This sequence encodes CASSLPYSLNTEAFF.

This clone was seen just once. The chain employs TRBV11-2 and TRBJ1-2; maybe TRBD1 (5 bases). This CDR3 is built from 14 residues. The germline CDR1 and CDR2 sequences are SGHAT and FQNNGV. Trimming left V 4 bases short and J 4 bases short, with 13 bases between. Here the CDR3 reads CASSSGRGPYGYTF. The CDR3 DNA sequence: TGTGCCAGCAGCTCAGGGAGGGGCCCCTATGGCTACACCTTC.

The J gene is TRBJ2-2, the V gene TRBV7-7, with 12 bases aligning to TRBD2. The CDR3 runs 16 residues. Losses at the gene ends were 5 bases for V and 4 bases for J; bases not matched to a gene: 5. Per germline, CDR1 SSHAT and CDR2 FNYEAQ (reference sequence). In nucleotides, the CDR3 is TGTGCCAGCAGCACGACTAGCGGGAGTCCCACCGGGGAGCTGTTTTTT. This gives the protein CASSTTSGSPTGELFF.

This clone appeared a single time. V is TRBV7-9 and J is TRBJ1-1; D ambiguous. The CDR3 spans 16 residues. Trimming shortened V by 10 bases and J by 0 bases, and 21 bases separated the two germline ends. Looked up from germline, CDR1 is SEHNR and CDR2 is FQNEAQ (reference sequence). CDR3 in amino acids: CATIPYSSRLNTEAFF. CDR3 in DNA: TGTGCCACGATACCTTACTCCTCGAGGCTGAACACTGAAGCTTTCTTT.

The J gene is TRBJ2-1, the V gene TRBV7-6; a weak D match, TRBD1 (6 bases). CDR1 is SGHVS and CDR2 is FNYEAQ in the germline V gene. This CDR3 spans 18 amino acids. Trimming took 6 bases from V and 0 from J, leaving 21 bases between them. The CDR3 reads CASSKTTRDTSSYNEQFF. CDR3 nucleotide sequence: TGTGCCAGCAGTAAAACCACCCGGGACACGAGCTCCTACAATGAGCAGTTCTTC.

This chain connects TRBV3-1 (or the pseudogene TRBV3-2) to TRBJ1-4, with 10 bases matching TRBD1. The CDR3 is made up of 14 amino acids. The V gene end was trimmed by 4 bases and the J gene end by 9 bases; junction bases not matched to a gene: 5. Germline-derived CDR1 and CDR2 are LGHDT and YNNKEL (reference sequence). The CDR3 DNA is TGTGCCAGCAGCCTGGACAGGGGGAGTCAAAAACTGTTTTTT. It yields the protein CASSLDRGSQKLFF.

The chain uses TRBV2 and TRBJ2-2; maybe TRBD1 (6 bases). The V end lost 2 bases, the J end lost 4 bases, and 14 bases lay between the germline ends. This CDR3 spans 16 amino acids. In germline, CDR1 is SNHLY, CDR2 FYNNEI. The CDR3 DNA reads TGTGCCAGCAGTGAAACCCTAGGACAGTTCACCGGGGAGCTGTTTTTT. Translation: CASSETLGQFTGELFF.